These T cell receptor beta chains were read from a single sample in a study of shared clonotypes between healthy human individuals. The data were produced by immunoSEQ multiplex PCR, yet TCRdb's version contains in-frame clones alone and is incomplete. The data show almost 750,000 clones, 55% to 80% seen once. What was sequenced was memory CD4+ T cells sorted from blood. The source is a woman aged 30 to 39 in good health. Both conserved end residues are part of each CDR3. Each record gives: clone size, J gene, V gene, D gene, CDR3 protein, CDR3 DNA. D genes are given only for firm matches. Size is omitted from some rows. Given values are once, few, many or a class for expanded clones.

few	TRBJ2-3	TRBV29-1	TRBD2	CSRVAGGSSTDTQYF	TGCAGCAGGGTAGCGGGAGGGTCTAGCACAGATACGCAGTATTTT
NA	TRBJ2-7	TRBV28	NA	CASSPPQGLSYEQYF	TGTGCCAGCAGTCCCCCGCAGGGATTGAGCTACGAGCAGTACTTC
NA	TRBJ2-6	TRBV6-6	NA	CASSLGTLSGANVLTF	TGTGCCAGCAGTTTGGGGACACTTTCTGGGGCCAACGTCCTGACTTTC
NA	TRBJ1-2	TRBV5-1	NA	CASSLGDIGNYGYTF	TGCGCCAGCAGCTTGGGGGACATTGGAAACTATGGCTACACCTTC
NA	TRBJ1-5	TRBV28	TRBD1	CASSLDRVQPQHF	TGTGCCAGCAGCCTCGACAGGGTTCAGCCCCAGCATTTT
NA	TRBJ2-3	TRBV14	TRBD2	CASSQEGELAGVADTQYF	TGTGCCAGCAGCCAAGAGGGGGAACTAGCGGGAGTGGCAGATACGCAGTATTTT
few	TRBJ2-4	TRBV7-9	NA	CASSSGDTRAKNIQYF	TGTGCCAGCTCTTCGGGGGACACAAGAGCCAAAAACATTCAGTACTTC
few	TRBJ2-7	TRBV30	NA	CAWSVAPSYEQYF	TGTGCCTGGAGTGTAGCGCCTTCCTACGAGCAGTACTTC
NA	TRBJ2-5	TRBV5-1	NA	CASSLAWAGQETQYF	TGCGCCAGCAGCTTGGCGTGGGCAGGCCAAGAGACCCAGTACTTC
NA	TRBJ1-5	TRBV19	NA	CASSYGGAQDYQPQHF	TGTGCCAGTAGTTATGGGGGGGCGCAGGATTATCAGCCCCAGCATTTT